This T cell receptor (beta chain) was sequenced in a study of graft-versus-host responses after intestinal transplantation. Study context: Recipients obtained multivisceral, liver-intestinal, or isolated intestinal transplants. Every recipient underwent anti-thymocyte globulin induction, then tacrolimus and steroids for 2 to 3 years. Findings and caveats of the study: The highest levels of circulating GvH clones went along with early declines in HvG clones after transplant.

This CDR3 spans 13 amino acids. Germline lookup yields CDR1 MGHRA and CDR2 YSYEKL. V dropped 2 bases and J dropped 13; count of bases not matched to a gene: 4. Sequenced by immunoSEQ multiplex PCR; TCRdb stores in-frame clones only, minus some. The table shows roughly 98,000 clones, with approximately 92% occurring only once. As to this clone: Antigen: not known.

The chain carries TRBV4-1 and TRBJ1-4, with 10 bases matching TRBD1. This clonotype was obtained from a human donor who was the organ donor for an intestinal transplant. The sequencing here drew on unstimulated CD8+ T cells sorted from spleen or lymph node cells, taken before transplant. CDR3 sequence: CASSQIRDRGLFF. CDR3 sequence (DNA): TGCGCCAGCAGCCAAATCCGGGACAGGGGACTGTTTTTT.